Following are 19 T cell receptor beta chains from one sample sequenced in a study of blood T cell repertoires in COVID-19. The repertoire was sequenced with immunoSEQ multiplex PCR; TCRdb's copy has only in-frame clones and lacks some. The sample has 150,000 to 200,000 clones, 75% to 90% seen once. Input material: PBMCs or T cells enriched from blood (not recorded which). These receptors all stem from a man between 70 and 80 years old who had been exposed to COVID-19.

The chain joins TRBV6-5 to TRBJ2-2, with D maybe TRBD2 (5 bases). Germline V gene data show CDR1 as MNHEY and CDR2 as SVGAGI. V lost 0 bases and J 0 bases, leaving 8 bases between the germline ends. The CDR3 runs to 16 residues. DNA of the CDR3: TGTGCCAGCAGTTACTCCCCCGGGGCGAACACCGGGGAGCTGTTTTTT. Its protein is CASSYSPGANTGELFF.

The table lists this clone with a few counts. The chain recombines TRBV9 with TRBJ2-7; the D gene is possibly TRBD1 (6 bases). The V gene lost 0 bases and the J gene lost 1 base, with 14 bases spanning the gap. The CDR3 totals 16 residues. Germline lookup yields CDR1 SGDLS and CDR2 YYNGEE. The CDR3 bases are TGTGCCAGCAGCGTAGCTACAGGGAAAGGATCCTACGAGCAGTACTTC. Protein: CASSVATGKGSYEQYF.

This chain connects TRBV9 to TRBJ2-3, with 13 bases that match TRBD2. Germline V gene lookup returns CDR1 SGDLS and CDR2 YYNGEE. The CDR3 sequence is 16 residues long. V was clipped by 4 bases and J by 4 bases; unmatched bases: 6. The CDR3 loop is CASSIAGLAGADTQYF. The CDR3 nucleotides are TGTGCCAGCAGCATCGCCGGACTAGCGGGGGCAGATACGCAGTATTTT.

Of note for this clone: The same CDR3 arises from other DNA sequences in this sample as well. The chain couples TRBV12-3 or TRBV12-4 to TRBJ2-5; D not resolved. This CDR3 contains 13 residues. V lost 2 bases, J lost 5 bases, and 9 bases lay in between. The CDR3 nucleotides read TGTGCCAGCAGTTTAAGAGGAGCTGAGACCCAGTACTTC. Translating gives CASSLRGAETQYF.

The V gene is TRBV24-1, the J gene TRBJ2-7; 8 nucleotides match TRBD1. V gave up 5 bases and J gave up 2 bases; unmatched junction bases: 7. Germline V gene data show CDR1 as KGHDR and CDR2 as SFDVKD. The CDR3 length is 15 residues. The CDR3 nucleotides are TGTGCCACCAGTGGCGCAGGGGGCACGGCCTACGAGCAGTACTTC. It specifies CATSGAGGTAYEQYF.

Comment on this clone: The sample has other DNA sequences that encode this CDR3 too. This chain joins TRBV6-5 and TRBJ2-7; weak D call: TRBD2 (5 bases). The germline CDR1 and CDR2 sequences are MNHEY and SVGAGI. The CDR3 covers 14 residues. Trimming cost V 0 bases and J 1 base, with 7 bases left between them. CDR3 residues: CASSYSGLSYEQYF. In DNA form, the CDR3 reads TGTGCCAGCAGTTACTCCGGACTTTCCTACGAGCAGTACTTC.

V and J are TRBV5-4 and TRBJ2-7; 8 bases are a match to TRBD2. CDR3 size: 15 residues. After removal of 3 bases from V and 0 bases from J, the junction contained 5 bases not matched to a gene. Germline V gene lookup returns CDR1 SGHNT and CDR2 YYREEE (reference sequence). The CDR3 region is CASSSDGLASYEQYF. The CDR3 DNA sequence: TGTGCCAGCAGCTCGGACGGACTAGCCTCCTACGAGCAGTACTTC.

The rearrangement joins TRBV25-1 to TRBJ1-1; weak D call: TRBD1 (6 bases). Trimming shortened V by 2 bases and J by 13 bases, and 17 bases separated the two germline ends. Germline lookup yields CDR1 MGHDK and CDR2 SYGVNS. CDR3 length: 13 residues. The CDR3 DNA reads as TGTGCCAGCAGTGAAGCCCGACAGGCCCACGTTTTCTTT. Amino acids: CASSEARQAHVFF. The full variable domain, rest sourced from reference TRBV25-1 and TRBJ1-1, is EADIYQTPRYLVIGTGKKITLECSQTMGHDKMYWYQQDPGMELHLIHYSYGVNSTEKGDLSSESTVSRIRTEHFPLTLESARPSHTSQYLCASSEARQAHVFFGQGTRLTVV.

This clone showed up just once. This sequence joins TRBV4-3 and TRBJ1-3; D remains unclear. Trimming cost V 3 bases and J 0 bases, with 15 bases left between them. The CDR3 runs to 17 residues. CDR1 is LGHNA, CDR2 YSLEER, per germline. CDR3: CASSHSEGVSSGNTIYF. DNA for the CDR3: TGCGCCAGCAGCCACTCCGAGGGCGTTTCCTCTGGAAACACCATATATTTT.

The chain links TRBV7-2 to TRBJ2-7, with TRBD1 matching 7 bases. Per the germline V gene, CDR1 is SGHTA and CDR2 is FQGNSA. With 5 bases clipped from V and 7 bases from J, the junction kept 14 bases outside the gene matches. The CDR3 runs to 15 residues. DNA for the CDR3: TGTGCCAGCAGCCTAGACAGGGCCCGGCTGGGGGAGCAGTACTTC. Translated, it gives CASSLDRARLGEQYF.

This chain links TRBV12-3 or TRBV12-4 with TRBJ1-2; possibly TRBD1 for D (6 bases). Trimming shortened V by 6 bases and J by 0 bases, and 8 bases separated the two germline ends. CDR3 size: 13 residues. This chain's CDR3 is CASRGQANYGYTF. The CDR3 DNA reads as TGTGCCAGCAGGGGACAAGCTAACTATGGCTACACCTTC.

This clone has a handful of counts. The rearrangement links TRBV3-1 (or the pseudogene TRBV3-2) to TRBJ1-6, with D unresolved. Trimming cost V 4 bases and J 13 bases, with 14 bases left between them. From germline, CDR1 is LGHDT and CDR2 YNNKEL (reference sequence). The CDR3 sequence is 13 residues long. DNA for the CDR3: TGTGCCAGCAGCCCTAAAACGTCCGCGCCCCTCCACTTT. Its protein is CASSPKTSAPLHF.

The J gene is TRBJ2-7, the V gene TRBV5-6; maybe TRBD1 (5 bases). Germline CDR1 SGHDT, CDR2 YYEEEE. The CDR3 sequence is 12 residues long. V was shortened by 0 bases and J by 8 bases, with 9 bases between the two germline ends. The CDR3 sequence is CASSLDQGKQYF. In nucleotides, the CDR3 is TGTGCCAGCAGCTTGGACCAGGGCAAGCAGTACTTC.

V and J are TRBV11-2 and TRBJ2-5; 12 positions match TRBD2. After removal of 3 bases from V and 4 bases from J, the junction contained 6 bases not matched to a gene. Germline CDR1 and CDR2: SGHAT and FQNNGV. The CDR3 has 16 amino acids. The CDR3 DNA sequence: TGTGCCAGCAGCTTTCGACTAGCGGGAGCGGGAGAGACCCAGTACTTC. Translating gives CASSFRLAGAGETQYF.

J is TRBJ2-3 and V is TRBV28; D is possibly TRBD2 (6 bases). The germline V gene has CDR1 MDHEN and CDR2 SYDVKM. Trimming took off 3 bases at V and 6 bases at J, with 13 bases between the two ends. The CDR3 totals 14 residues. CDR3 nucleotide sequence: TGTGCCAGCAGTTTTCCGGGAGCAGGGGATACGCAGTATTTT. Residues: CASSFPGAGDTQYF.

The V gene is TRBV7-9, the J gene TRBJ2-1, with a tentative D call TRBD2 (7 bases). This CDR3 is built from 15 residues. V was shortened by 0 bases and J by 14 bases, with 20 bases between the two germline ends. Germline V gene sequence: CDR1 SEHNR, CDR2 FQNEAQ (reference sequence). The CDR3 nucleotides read TGTGCCAGCAGCTTAGCGAAAGTCACAGGGAGGGCTGAGTTCTTC. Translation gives CASSLAKVTGRAEFF. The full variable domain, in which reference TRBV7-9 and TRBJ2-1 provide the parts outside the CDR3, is DTGVSQNPRHKITKRGQNVTFRCDPISEHNRLYWYRQTLGQGPEFLTYFQNEAQLEKSRLLSDRFSAERPKGSFSTLEIQRTEQGDSAMYLCASSLAKVTGRAEFFGPGTRLTVL.

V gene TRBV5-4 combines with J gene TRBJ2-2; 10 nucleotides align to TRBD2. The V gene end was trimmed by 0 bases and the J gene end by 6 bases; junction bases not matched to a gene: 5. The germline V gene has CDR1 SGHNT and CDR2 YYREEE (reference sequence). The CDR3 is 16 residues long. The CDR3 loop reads CASSLGVAGGPGELFF. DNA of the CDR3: TGTGCCAGCAGCTTGGGGGTAGCGGGGGGTCCCGGGGAGCTGTTTTTT.

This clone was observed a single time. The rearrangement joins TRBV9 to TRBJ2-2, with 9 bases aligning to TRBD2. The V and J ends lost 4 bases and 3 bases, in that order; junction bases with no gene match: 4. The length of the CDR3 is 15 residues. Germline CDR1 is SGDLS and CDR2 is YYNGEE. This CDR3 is CASSLGLAHTGELFF. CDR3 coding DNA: TGTGCCAGCAGCTTAGGACTAGCGCACACCGGGGAGCTGTTTTTT.

CDR3 protein: CASYLRTGRTGANVLTF. CDR3 nucleotide sequence: TGTGCCAGCTACCTGAGGACAGGACGGACTGGGGCCAACGTCCTGACTTTC. The chain has TRBV5-8 and TRBJ2-6, with 7 bases matching TRBD1. Trimming removed 7 bases from V and 2 bases from J; junction bases left unmatched: 12. Per germline, CDR1 SGHTS and CDR2 YDEGEE. The CDR3 contains 17 residues.